This T cell receptor (beta chain) originates from a study of radiotherapy plus CTLA-4 blockade in lung cancer (dated by TCRdb to 2016 to 2019). About the investigation overall: Objective responses were observed in more than 15% of enrolled patients, and disease control was achieved in 31%. What the research found in general, with its limitations: After treatment with radiotherapy and ipilimumab, TCR clones that came from tumors expanded in the peripheral blood. Early dynamic changes in blood T cell clones, together with increased serum interferon-beta after radiation, were reported as the strongest predictors of response.

As to this clone: Its antigen remains undetermined. No much larger clone exists at a distance of one base, and base qualities are not known.

The study evaluated CTLA-4 blockade (ipilimumab) given together with focal radiation therapy in patients who had chemo-refractory metastatic non-small-cell lung cancer. The CDR3 contains 17 residues, cysteine and phenylalanine counted. The only DNA kept is the CDR3, 51 bases in frame from the first base. Sequences LGHNA (CDR1) and YNFKEQ (CDR2) are obtained from the germline V gene. Trimming takes 0 bases from V and 6 bases from J, and the germline ends sit 20 bases apart. The library was built by means of the immunoSEQ multiplex PCR assay. In TCRdb, the immuneACCESS table is reduced to in-frame sequences with V and J assigned. These tables do not hold every clone; where another copy was compared, an unresolved V gene accounts for under half, and the others remain unexplained. This sample is represented by about 98,000 clones; more than 75% of them were singletons. The ten largest clones add up to 3% to 4% of the sample.

The source was peripheral blood, collected from a patient treated with radiotherapy plus ipilimumab. This TCR came from a human donor with non-small cell lung cancer who had a partial response to radiotherapy plus ipilimumab. The chain is made from TRBV4-2 and TRBJ1-2; the D region possibly corresponds to TRBD1 (5 bases align). CDR3 region: CASSQDVFGSREDGYTF. The nucleotide sequence is given as TGTGCCAGCAGCCAAGATGTATTCGGGTCCAGGGAAGATGGCTACACCTTC.